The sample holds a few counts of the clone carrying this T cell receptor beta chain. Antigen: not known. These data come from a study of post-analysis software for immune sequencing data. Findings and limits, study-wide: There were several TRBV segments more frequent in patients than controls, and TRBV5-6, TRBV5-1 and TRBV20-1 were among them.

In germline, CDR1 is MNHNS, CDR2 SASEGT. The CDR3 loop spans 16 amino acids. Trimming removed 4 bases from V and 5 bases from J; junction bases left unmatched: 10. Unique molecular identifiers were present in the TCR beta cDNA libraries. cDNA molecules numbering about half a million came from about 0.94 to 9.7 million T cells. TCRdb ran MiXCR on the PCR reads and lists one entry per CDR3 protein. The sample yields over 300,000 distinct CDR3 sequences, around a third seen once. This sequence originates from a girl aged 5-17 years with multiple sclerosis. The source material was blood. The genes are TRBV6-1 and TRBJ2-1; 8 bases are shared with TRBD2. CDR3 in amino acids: CASSGGSAGADNEQFF. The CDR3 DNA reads TGTGCCAGCAGTGGGGGCTCAGCGGGGGCGGACAATGAGCAGTTCTTC.